The rows below give T cell receptor beta chains drawn from one sample of a study of cytomegalovirus exposure and HLA in healthy donors. Generated by immunoSEQ multiplex PCR, the TCRdb table keeps only in-frame clones and is missing some. Of around 160,000 clones in the sample, 88% are singletons; the top ten hold 2.5% to 3%. Sequencing was done on a sample of PBMCs. Every receptor here comes from a man between 18 and 35 years old in good health and CMV-seronegative. The CDR3 runs from the conserved cysteine through the conserved F or W. The order of the fields is D gene, V gene, J gene, clone size, CDR3 protein, CDR3 DNA. A D gene is named only where the DNA matches it firmly. Clone size is stated in some rows and not others, as once, few, many or a class when expanded.

>.|TRBV27|TRBJ1-1|.
CASSSLRRGLGTEAFF
TGTGCCAGCAGTTCCCTTCGGAGGGGACTGGGCACTGAAGCTTTCTTT
>.|TRBV5-6|TRBJ1-5|.
CASSLGPENQPQHF
TGTGCCAGCAGCTTGGGTCCAGAAAATCAGCCCCAGCATTTT
>TRBD2|TRBV5-1|TRBJ2-3|.
CASSSRLAGPTDTQYF
TGCGCCAGCAGCTCTCGACTAGCGGGACCCACAGATACGCAGTATTTT
>TRBD2|TRBV2|TRBJ2-1|few
CASSRTSGTSGESSSYEQFF
TGTGCCAGTAGTCGAACTTCCGGGACTAGCGGGGAGAGCTCGTCCTATGAGCAGTTCTTC
>.|TRBV10-1|TRBJ1-1|.
CASSEPGINTEAFF
TGCGCCAGCAGTGAACCCGGGATCAACACTGAAGCTTTCTTT
>.|TRBV5-1|TRBJ2-2|.
CASSPVSRTGELFF
TGCGCCAGCAGCCCTGTTAGCAGAACCGGGGAGCTGTTTTTT
>.|TRBV5-1|TRBJ1-2|.
CASSLGEGLGYGYTF
TGCGCCAGCAGCTTGGGAGAGGGTTTAGGGTATGGCTACACCTTC
>TRBD1|TRBV15|TRBJ2-5|.
CATSKTGTEETQYF
TGTGCCACCAGCAAAACCGGGACAGAAGAGACCCAGTACTTC
>TRBD2|TRBV7-9|TRBJ2-3|.
CASSRWTSATDTQYF
TGTGCCAGCAGTCGTTGGACTAGCGCTACAGATACGCAGTATTTT
>TRBD1|TRBV12-5|TRBJ1-2|few
CGPPPSQGVGGYTF
TGTGGTCCCCCACCCTCGCAGGGGGTGGGGGGCTACACCTTC
>TRBD2|TRBV9|TRBJ2-2|.
CASSVVAGGLGELFF
TGTGCCAGCAGCGTAGTAGCGGGAGGTCTCGGGGAGCTGTTTTTT
>.|TRBV4-1|TRBJ2-3|.
CASSQVNLVFTDTQYF
TGCGCCAGCAGCCAAGTTAACTTAGTTTTTACAGATACGCAGTATTTT
>.|TRBV18|TRBJ2-7|.
CASSPPVTGSDEQYF
TGTGCCAGCTCACCACCGGTTACGGGAAGCGACGAGCAGTACTTC
>TRBD1|TRBV28|TRBJ2-7|.
CASSIVRQGQYF
TGTGCCAGCAGTATAGTCCGACAGGGACAGTACTTC
>TRBD2|TRBV5-4|TRBJ2-3|.
CASSVSGGFTDTQYF
TGTGCCAGCAGCGTTAGCGGGGGGTTCACAGATACGCAGTATTTT
>.|TRBV27|TRBJ2-1|.
CASSYGYNEQFF
TGTGCCAGCAGTTACGGGTACAATGAGCAGTTCTTC
>TRBD1|TRBV5-1|TRBJ1-1|.
CASSLGGQPTLNTEAFF
TGCGCCAGCAGCTTGGGGGGACAGCCGACTTTGAACACTGAAGCTTTCTTT
>TRBD2|TRBV27|TRBJ2-7|.
CASSLASGVYEQYF
TGTGCCAGCAGTTTGGCTAGCGGAGTATACGAGCAGTACTTC
>TRBD2|TRBV5-1|TRBJ2-1|.
CASSLTPGSGGDNEQFF
TGCGCCAGCAGCTTGACCCCGGGGAGCGGGGGGGACAATGAGCAGTTCTTC
>TRBD2|TRBV13|TRBJ2-3|once
CASSIGTSETDTQYF
TGTGCCAGCAGCATAGGAACTAGCGAGACAGATACGCAGTATTTT
>TRBD1|TRBV7-2|TRBJ1-4|.
CASSPQGGNNEKLFF
TGTGCCAGCAGCCCTCAGGGGGGTAACAATGAAAAACTGTTTTTT
>.|TRBV4-1|TRBJ2-7|.
CASSQVPHPPGYEQYF
TGCGCCAGCAGCCAAGTCCCTCACCCACCGGGGTACGAGCAGTACTTC
>TRBD2|TRBV18|TRBJ2-1|.
CASSPPSGSRDEQFF
TGTGCCAGCTCACCACCTAGCGGGAGTCGGGATGAGCAGTTCTTC
>.|TRBV5-4|TRBJ2-1|.
CASSLGQGPYNEQFF
TGTGCCAGCAGCTTGGGGCAGGGTCCCTACAATGAGCAGTTCTTC
>TRBD1|TRBV7-9|TRBJ2-1|.
CASSGQGDNEQFF
TGTGCCAGCAGCGGACAGGGGGATAATGAGCAGTTCTTC
>TRBD2|TRBV4-1|TRBJ2-1|.
CASSQVGLAAMGGNEQFF
TGCGCCAGCAGCCAAGTTGGACTAGCGGCGATGGGTGGGAATGAGCAGTTCTTC
>.|TRBV5-1|TRBJ2-5|.
CASSLGSSEETQYF
TGCGCCAGCAGCTTGGGGTCGTCAGAAGAGACCCAGTACTTC
>TRBD1|TRBV4-2|TRBJ1-1|.
CASSQDTDRGLAFF
TGTGCCAGCAGCCAAGATACAGACAGGGGGCTAGCTTTCTTT
>.|TRBV7-7|TRBJ1-1|.
CAVGVGPGTEAFF
TGTGCCGTCGGAGTGGGGCCGGGCACTGAAGCTTTCTTT
>.|TRBV5-1|TRBJ2-7|.
CASSLGQSNYEQYF
TGCGCCAGCAGCTTGGGACAGTCCAACTACGAGCAGTACTTC
>TRBD2|TRBV28|TRBJ2-1|.
CASSLGTKGRGDEQFF
TGTGCCAGCAGTTTAGGGACTAAGGGGCGCGGGGATGAGCAGTTCTTC
>TRBD1|TRBV2|TRBJ1-6|.
CASSETGQAYNSPLHF
TGTGCCAGCAGTGAGACGGGACAGGCTTATAATTCACCCCTCCACTTT
>.|TRBV10-3|TRBJ2-3|.
CAISESRRAGDTQYF
TGTGCCATCAGTGAGTCGAGGCGGGCGGGAGATACGCAGTATTTT
>.|TRBV29-1|TRBJ2-5|.
CSVGYLQETQYF
TGCAGCGTTGGGTACTTACAAGAGACCCAGTACTTC
>.|TRBV6-5|TRBJ1-5|.
CASSYSVGGNQPQHF
TGTGCCAGCAGTTACTCGGTGGGAGGCAATCAGCCCCAGCATTTT
>.|TRBV5-1|TRBJ1-1|.
CASSVGATLEREAFF
TGCGCCAGCAGCGTGGGCGCAACATTGGAGAGGGAAGCTTTCTTT
>TRBD1|TRBV10-3|TRBJ2-7|.
CASRDGTGGTYEQYF
TGTGCCTCCCGGGACGGAACAGGGGGCACCTACGAGCAGTACTTC
>TRBD2|TRBV11-2|TRBJ2-1|.
CASNRAGVSYNEQFF
TGTGCCAGCAACCGAGCGGGAGTATCCTACAATGAGCAGTTCTTC
>.|TRBV6-5|TRBJ2-7|.
CASSYSKRGYHEQYF
TGTGCCAGCAGTTACTCGAAGAGAGGGTACCACGAGCAGTACTTC
>TRBD1|TRBV5-1|TRBJ2-5|.
CASSLGGQGDAETQYF
TGCGCCAGCAGCTTGGGTGGACAGGGGGACGCTGAGACCCAGTACTTC
>TRBD1|TRBV7-9|TRBJ2-1|.
CASSLYTGEEQFF
TGTGCCAGCAGCCTGTACACAGGGGAGGAGCAGTTCTTC
>.|TRBV12-2|TRBJ1-2|.
CASRTGAHGYTF
TGTGCAAGTCGGACAGGGGCCCATGGCTACACCTTC
>.|TRBV9|TRBJ2-2|.
CASSVEGRGTGELFF
TGTGCCAGCAGCGTAGAAGGCCGGGGTACCGGGGAGCTGTTTTTT
>TRBD1|TRBV11-3|TRBJ2-2|.
CASSQKGTGVTGELFF
TGTGCCAGCAGCCAAAAGGGTACAGGGGTCACCGGGGAGCTGTTTTTT
>.|TRBV19|TRBJ1-2|.
CASIPSGIYGYTF
TGTGCCTCGATACCCTCGGGGATATATGGCTACACCTTC
>.|TRBV5-8|TRBJ2-7|.
CASTPAGTLVSYEQYF
TGTGCCAGCACCCCTGCAGGAACCCTTGTCTCCTACGAGCAGTACTTC
>TRBD1|TRBV6-1|TRBJ2-3|.
CASSEGQITDTQYF
TGTGCCAGCAGTGAGGGACAGATCACAGATACGCAGTATTTT
>TRBD1|TRBV6-1|TRBJ1-2|.
CASSETGVNYGYTF
TGTGCCAGCAGTGAAACAGGGGTTAACTATGGCTACACCTTC
>TRBD1|TRBV5-1|TRBJ2-3|.
CASSLGQDQYF
TGCGCCAGCAGCTTAGGACAGGACCAGTATTTT
>TRBD2|TRBV4-3|TRBJ2-1|.
CASSQGFVLGTSGRNEQFF
TGCGCCAGCAGCCAAGGGTTTGTCCTGGGGACTAGCGGACGAAATGAGCAGTTCTTC
>.|TRBV19|TRBJ2-3|.
CASRAGLVTDTQYF
TGTGCCTCCCGAGCCGGACTCGTCACAGATACGCAGTATTTT
>.|TRBV6-5|TRBJ1-4|.
CASSYSILGQQLFF
TGTGCCAGCAGTTACTCGATCTTGGGTCAACAGCTGTTTTTT
>.|TRBV7-6|TRBJ2-5|once
CASSLVGGIETQYF
TGTGCCAGCAGCTTAGTAGGGGGAATTGAGACCCAGTACTTC
>TRBD1|TRBV6-6|TRBJ1-2|.
CASTPRQGDYGYTF
TGTGCCAGCACTCCGAGGCAGGGGGACTATGGCTACACCTTC
>.|TRBV19|TRBJ1-6|.
CASRTSTGTSSYNSPLHF
TGTGCCAGTAGGACTAGTACGGGGACCAGCTCCTATAATTCACCCCTCCACTTT